Following are 3 T cell receptor beta chains from one sample sequenced in a study of OX40 agonist ivuxolimab in advanced cancers. TCRdb keeps only in-frame clones here, not all; method: immunoSEQ multiplex PCR. This table holds tens of thousands of clones, around nine tenths found once. This material consisted of CD4+ or CD8+ T cells sorted from blood, taken in a trial of the OX40 agonist ivuxolimab. Receptors were obtained from an adult with an advanced solid tumor such as melanoma, head and neck, liver or kidney cancer.

The chain has TRBV5-4 and TRBJ2-6, with 8 bases identical to TRBD2. CDR1 is SGHNT and CDR2 is YYREEE in the germline V gene (reference sequence). After removal of 0 bases from V and 3 bases from J, the junction contained 5 bases not matched to a gene. The CDR3 extends over 17 amino acids. The CDR3: CASSLVSGGIGANVLTF. In nucleotides, the CDR3 is TGTGCCAGCAGCTTGGTTTCGGGGGGGATTGGGGCCAACGTCCTGACTTTC.

The chain has TRBV10-3 and TRBJ1-2; D ambiguous. The germline CDR1 and CDR2 sequences are ENHRY and SYGVKD. V was cut by 2 bases and J by 4 bases, with 11 bases left in between. The CDR3 is 14 amino acids. Written as DNA, the CDR3 is TGTGCCATCAGTGAGAAATTGGTCAGCTATGGCTACACCTTC. Protein product: CAISEKLVSYGYTF.

This clone was detected only once. The chain joins TRBV6-6 to TRBJ2-3, with a weak D call TRBD2 (6 bases). CDR1 MNHNY and CDR2 SVGAGI come from the germline V gene (reference sequence). Trimming took 5 bases from V and 6 from J, leaving 6 bases between them. There are 11 residues in the CDR3. CDR3 nucleotide sequence: TGTGCCAGCAGTGGGGGGGATACGCAGTATTTT. It yields the protein CASSGGDTQYF.